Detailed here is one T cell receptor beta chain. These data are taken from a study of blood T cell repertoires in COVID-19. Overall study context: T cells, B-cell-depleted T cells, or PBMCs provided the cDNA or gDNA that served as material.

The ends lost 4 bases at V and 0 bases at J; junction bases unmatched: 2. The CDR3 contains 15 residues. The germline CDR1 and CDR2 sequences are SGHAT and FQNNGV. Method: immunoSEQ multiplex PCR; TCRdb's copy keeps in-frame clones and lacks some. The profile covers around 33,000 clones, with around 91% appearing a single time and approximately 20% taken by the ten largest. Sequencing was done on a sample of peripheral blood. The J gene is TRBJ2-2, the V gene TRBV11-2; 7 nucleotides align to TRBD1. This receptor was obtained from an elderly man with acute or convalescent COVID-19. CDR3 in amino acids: CASSYGTANTGELFF. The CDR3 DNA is TGTGCCAGCAGCTACGGGACAGCGAACACCGGGGAGCTGTTTTTT.